The present T cell receptor beta chain was sequenced within a study of OX40 agonist ivuxolimab in advanced cancers. Whole-study context: In this trial design, patients received ivuxolimab intravenously at 0.01 to 10 mg/kg every 2 weeks. Three patients, one with hepatocellular carcinoma and two with cutaneous melanoma, responded partially. Study outcomes and limitations: Both blood CD4+ and CD8+ T cells showed clonal growth by week 6 at 0.1 to 3.0 mg/kg.

This clone came up once. Its antigen is still unknown. V lost 1 base, J lost 4 bases, and 6 bases stayed unmatched. The CDR3 totals 17 residues. The germline gives CDR1 SGHVS, CDR2 FNYEAQ. Libraries were prepared by immunoSEQ multiplex PCR; TCRdb keeps only in-frame clonotypes and omits some of them. The sample yields 75,000 to 90,000 clones, 85% to 90% seen once. The clonotype was recovered from an adult with an advanced solid tumor such as melanoma, head and neck, liver or kidney cancer. This chain uses TRBV7-6 with TRBJ2-2, with TRBD2 matching over 10 bases. The sample in question was CD4+ or CD8+ T cells sorted from blood, obtained in a trial of the OX40 agonist ivuxolimab. The DNA for the CDR3 is TGTGCCAGCAGCTTAGGGCTAGCGGGAGTAGGCACCGGGGAGCTGTTTTTT. Translation: CASSLGLAGVGTGELFF.